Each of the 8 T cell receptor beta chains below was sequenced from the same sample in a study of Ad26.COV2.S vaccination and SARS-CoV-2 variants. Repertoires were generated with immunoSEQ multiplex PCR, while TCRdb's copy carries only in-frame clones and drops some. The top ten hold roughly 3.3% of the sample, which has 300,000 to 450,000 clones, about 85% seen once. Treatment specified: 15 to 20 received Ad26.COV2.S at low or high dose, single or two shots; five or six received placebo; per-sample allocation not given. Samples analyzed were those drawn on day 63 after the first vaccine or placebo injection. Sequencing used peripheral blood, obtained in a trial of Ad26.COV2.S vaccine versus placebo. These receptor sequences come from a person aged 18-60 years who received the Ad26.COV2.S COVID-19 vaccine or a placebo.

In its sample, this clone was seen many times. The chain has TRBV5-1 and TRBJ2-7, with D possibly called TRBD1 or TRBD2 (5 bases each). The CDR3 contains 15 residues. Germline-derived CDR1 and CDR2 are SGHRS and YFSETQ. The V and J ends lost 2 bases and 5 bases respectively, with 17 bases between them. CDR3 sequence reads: CASSFSSGKGDEQYF. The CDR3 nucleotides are TGCGCCAGCAGCTTTAGTTCGGGGAAAGGGGACGAGCAGTACTTC.

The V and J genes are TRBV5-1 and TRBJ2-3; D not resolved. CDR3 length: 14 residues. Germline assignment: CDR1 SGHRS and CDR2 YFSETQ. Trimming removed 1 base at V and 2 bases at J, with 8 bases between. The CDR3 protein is CASSLREYTDTQYF. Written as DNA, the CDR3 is TGCGCCAGCAGCTTGCGAGAATACACAGATACGCAGTATTTT.

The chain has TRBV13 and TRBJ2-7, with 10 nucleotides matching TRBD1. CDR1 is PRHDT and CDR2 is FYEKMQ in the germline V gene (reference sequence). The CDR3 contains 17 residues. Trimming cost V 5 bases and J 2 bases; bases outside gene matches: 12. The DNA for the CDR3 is TGTGCCAGCAGCCCTAGCTGGGACAGGGGCCGCCCCTACGAGCAGTACTTC. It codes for CASSPSWDRGRPYEQYF.

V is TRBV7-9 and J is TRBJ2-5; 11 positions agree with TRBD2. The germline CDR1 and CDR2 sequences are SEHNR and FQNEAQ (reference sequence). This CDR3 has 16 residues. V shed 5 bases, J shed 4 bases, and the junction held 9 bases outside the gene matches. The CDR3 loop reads CASSPPLAGDGETQYF. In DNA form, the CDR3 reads TGTGCCAGCAGCCCACCACTAGCGGGAGATGGAGAGACCCAGTACTTC.

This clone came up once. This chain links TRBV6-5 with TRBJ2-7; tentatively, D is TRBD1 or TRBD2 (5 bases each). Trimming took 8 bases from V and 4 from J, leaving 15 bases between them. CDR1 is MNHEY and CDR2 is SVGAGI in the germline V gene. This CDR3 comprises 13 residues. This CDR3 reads CASLGDARYEQYF. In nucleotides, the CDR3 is TGTGCCAGCCTAGGGGACGCCCGGTACGAGCAGTACTTC.

CDR3 sequence reads: CSGGAIYEQYF. CDR3 DNA sequence: TGCAGTGGTGGCGCGATTTACGAGCAGTACTTC. V gene TRBV20-1 combines with J gene TRBJ2-7; D is ambiguous. From germline, CDR1 is DFQATT and CDR2 SNEGSKA (reference sequence). V was trimmed by 7 bases and J by 4 bases, leaving 11 bases between them. CDR3 length: 11 residues.

CDR3 sequence: CASSLGPGRNTEAFF. Written as DNA, the CDR3 is TGTGCCAGCAGCTTGGGACCGGGACGGAACACTGAAGCTTTCTTT. J is TRBJ1-1 and V is TRBV5-6; weak D call: TRBD1 (5 bases). The CDR3 extends over 15 amino acids. Looked up from germline, CDR1 is SGHDT and CDR2 is YYEEEE. V gave up 0 bases and J gave up 1 base, with 10 bases separating them.

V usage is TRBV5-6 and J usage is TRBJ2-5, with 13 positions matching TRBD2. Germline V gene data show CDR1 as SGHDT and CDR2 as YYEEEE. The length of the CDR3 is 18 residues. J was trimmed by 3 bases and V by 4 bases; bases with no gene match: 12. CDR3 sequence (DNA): TGTGCCAGCAGCACTAGACTAGCGGGAGGCCGAACCGAAGAGACCCAGTACTTC. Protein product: CASSTRLAGGRTEETQYF. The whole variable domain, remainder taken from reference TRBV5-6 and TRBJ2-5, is DAGVTQSPTHLIKTRGQQVTLRCSPKSGHDTVSWYQQALGQGPQFIFQYYEEEERQRGNFPDRFSGHQFPNYSSELNVNALLLGDSALYLCASSTRLAGGRTEETQYFGPGTRLLVL.